Included here is one T cell receptor beta chain sequence, with context. Separate cDNA molecules each had unique molecular identifiers attached to them. In TCRdb, the 5' RACE reads were re-called with MiXCR into one record per CDR3 protein. The sample shows about 50,000 distinct CDR3 sequences, about 9.3% of them seen only once. This CDR3 region has 12 residues. The ends were cut back, 5 bases at V and 3 bases at J, with 8 bases in the middle. The data derive from a study of early T cells in non-severe SARS-CoV-2 infection. The chain links TRBV12-3 or TRBV12-4 to TRBJ2-7; D is uncertain. Sequenced sample: whole blood. This clonotype was sampled from an adult who was a healthcare worker with PCR-confirmed SARS-CoV-2 infection or an uninfected control (not recorded which). The CDR3 DNA follows: TGTGCCAGCAGTGGACGTCTCTACGAGCAGTACTTC. Protein product: CASSGRLYEQYF.